These 21 T cell receptor beta chains were all obtained from the same sample, sequenced in a study of blood T cell repertoires in COVID-19. Assay: immunoSEQ multiplex PCR; the TCRdb copy retains only in-frame clones and omits some. The sample lists a few hundred thousand clones, roughly 88% occurring once. Specimen: peripheral blood. These receptors all come from a man older than 75 with acute or convalescent COVID-19.

This clone occurred once. The genes are TRBV10-3 and TRBJ2-7; 10 bases are shared with TRBD1. This CDR3 comprises 14 residues. The germline V gene encodes CDR1 ENHRY and CDR2 SYGVKD. V trimming: 6 bases; J trimming: 1 base; junction bases outside the gene matches: 3. Here the CDR3 DNA reads TGTGCCATCAGGGGGACAGGGGTGTCCTACGAGCAGTACTTC. This encodes CAIRGTGVSYEQYF.

In regard to this clone: Its ends do not fully match the called genes, so a read error is possible. The chain is built from TRBV19 and TRBJ2-7; 11 nucleotides align to TRBD1. The CDR3 is 15 residues long. Per the germline V gene, CDR1 is LNHDA and CDR2 is SQIVND (reference sequence). CDR3: CASNIRTGGSGEQYF. CDR3 in DNA: TGTGCCAGTAATATAAGGACAGGGGGCTCTGGCGAGCAGTACTTC.

The V and J genes are TRBV28 and TRBJ2-3; 12 bases line up with TRBD2. This CDR3 is built from 14 residues. Trimming at V came to 5 bases and at J to 6 bases, leaving 3 bases not matched to a gene. Germline CDR1 and CDR2: MDHEN and SYDVKM. The CDR3 loop is CASSETSGRDTQYF. In DNA, the CDR3 is TGTGCCAGCAGTGAAACTAGCGGGAGGGATACGCAGTATTTT.

About this clone itself: One end of the junction does not line up with germline, which may come from a read error. This rearrangement joins TRBV7-9 to TRBJ2-1; 11 bases line up with TRBD2. The CDR3 covers 17 residues. The germline CDR1 and CDR2 sequences are SEHNR and FQNEAQ (reference sequence). CDR3 protein: CASSLAQGLAVHNEQFF. CDR3 sequence (DNA): TGTGCCAGCAGCCTAGCGCAGGGACTAGCGGTACACAATGAGCAGTTCTTC.

V and J are TRBV6-2 or TRBV6-3 and TRBJ1-4; D not certain. Looked up from germline, CDR1 is MNHEY and CDR2 is SVGEGT. The CDR3 totals 15 residues. Trimming shortened V by 0 bases and J by 3 bases, and 8 bases separated the two germline ends. The CDR3 DNA follows: TGTGCCAGCAGTTACTCGATCGGGGCTAATGAAAAACTGTTTTTT. Translating gives CASSYSIGANEKLFF.

The chain couples TRBV6-5 to TRBJ2-2; 7 bases are a match to TRBD1. After removal of 5 bases from V and 7 bases from J, the junction contained 10 bases not matched to a gene. Germline CDR1 and CDR2: MNHEY and SVGAGI. This CDR3 is built from 15 residues. CDR3 sequence (DNA): TGTGCCAGCAGTACCCTACAGGGGATTGGCGGGGAGCTGTTTTTT. It encodes CASSTLQGIGGELFF.

The chain links TRBV28 to TRBJ1-5; D is undetermined. Deletions cut 3 bases from V and 6 bases from J, with 6 bases between. The CDR3 is made up of 12 amino acids. Germline values: CDR1 MDHEN, CDR2 SYDVKM. CDR3 sequence: CASSFGPQPQHF. CDR3 nucleotide sequence: TGTGCCAGCAGTTTTGGGCCTCAGCCCCAGCATTTT.

The rearrangement joins TRBV7-2 to TRBJ1-3; a possible D gene is TRBD1 (6 bases). The CDR3 loop spans 17 amino acids. Germline assignment: CDR1 SGHTA and CDR2 FQGNSA. The V gene lost 4 bases and the J gene lost 0 bases, with 16 bases spanning the gap. Here the CDR3 reads CASSSGQFITSGNTIYF. The CDR3 coding sequence is TGTGCCAGCAGCTCCGGACAGTTTATTACCTCTGGAAACACCATATATTTT.

This chain uses TRBV7-8 with TRBJ2-3; D gene ambiguous. In germline, CDR1 is SGHVS, CDR2 FQNEAQ. The CDR3 sequence is 13 residues long. V was clipped by 3 bases and J by 0 bases, with 4 bases between them. This CDR3 reads CASSFSSTDTQYF. CDR3 nucleotides: TGTGCCAGCAGCTTCTCTAGCACAGATACGCAGTATTTT.

This clone was seen only once. The V gene is TRBV10-3, the J gene TRBJ2-3; weak D call: TRBD1 (6 bases). The V and J ends lost 6 bases and 1 base respectively, with 17 bases between them. CDR3 length: 16 residues. CDR1 ENHRY and CDR2 SYGVKD come from the germline V gene. CDR3 nucleotides: TGTGCCATCAGGCCACAGGGAGCTTACGGCACAGATACGCAGTATTTT. Translation gives CAIRPQGAYGTDTQYF.

The chain is built from TRBV6-6 and TRBJ1-4; tentative D call: TRBD1 (6 bases). CDR1 and CDR2 from the germline V gene are MNHNY and SVGAGI (reference sequence). Trimming cost V 6 bases and J 8 bases, with 13 bases left between them. The CDR3 totals 13 residues. The CDR3 coding sequence is TGTGCCAGCAGCGGCTGGGGGGGCGAAAAACTGTTTTTT. This codes for CASSGWGGEKLFF.

V usage is TRBV11-2 and J usage is TRBJ2-7; D not certain. The CDR3 length is 13 residues. Per germline, CDR1 SGHAT and CDR2 FQNNGV. V was cut by 2 bases and J by 5 bases, with 10 bases left in between. The CDR3 spells CASSLSLQDEQYF. CDR3 nucleotides: TGTGCCAGCAGCTTAAGCCTCCAGGACGAGCAGTACTTC.

This rearrangement joins TRBV7-2 to TRBJ1-6; no reliable D call. Germline CDR1 SGHTA, CDR2 FQGNSA. The V and J ends lost 2 bases and 7 bases respectively, with 9 bases between them. The CDR3 covers 14 residues. The CDR3 region is CASSLSGSNSPLHF. CDR3 bases: TGTGCCAGCAGCTTATCCGGGTCAAATTCACCCCTCCACTTT.

The J gene is TRBJ1-1, the V gene TRBV6-5, with D perhaps matching TRBD1 (5 bases). Germline CDR1 MNHEY, CDR2 SVGAGI. The germline V and J ends were trimmed by 2 bases and 6 bases, with 16 bases remaining between them. This CDR3 has 15 residues. The CDR3 reads CASSYVGQGKAEAFF. The CDR3 region has the DNA TGTGCCAGCAGTTACGTAGGGCAGGGAAAGGCTGAAGCTTTCTTT.

V gene TRBV7-2 combines with J gene TRBJ2-1, with 12 bases lining up with TRBD1. V lost 6 bases to trimming and J lost 5 bases; unmatched junction nucleotides: 8. There are 16 residues in the CDR3. Germline V lookup: CDR1 SGHTA, CDR2 FQGNSA. The CDR3 sequence: CASRQAGTGGHNEQFF. The CDR3 DNA reads as TGTGCCAGCAGACAGGCCGGGACAGGGGGCCACAATGAGCAGTTCTTC.

The genes are TRBV18 and TRBJ2-1; D unclear. There are 15 residues in the CDR3. Trimming removed 2 bases from V and 0 bases from J, with 8 bases in between. Germline V gene data show CDR1 as KGHSH and CDR2 as LQKENI. The CDR3 bases are TGTGCCAGCTCACCATTGACAACCTCCTACAATGAGCAGTTCTTC. Its translation: CASSPLTTSYNEQFF.

The rearrangement uses TRBV19 and TRBJ1-5; D perhaps matches TRBD1 (5 bases). CDR1 and CDR2 from the germline V gene are LNHDA and SQIVND (reference sequence). The CDR3 loop spans 15 amino acids. V was cut by 2 bases and J by 5 bases, with 13 bases left in between. CDR3 amino acids: CASSISGRGDQPQHF. The CDR3 nucleotides read TGTGCCAGTAGTATATCAGGGAGGGGAGATCAGCCCCAGCATTTT.

Note on this clone: Other DNA sequences within the sample encode an identical CDR3. The J gene is TRBJ1-4, the V gene TRBV19; TRBD1 agrees at 8 bases. Germline V CDR1 and CDR2: LNHDA, SQIVND (reference sequence). This CDR3 comprises 15 residues. J lost 6 bases, V lost 4 bases, and 7 bases had no gene match. The CDR3 bases are TGTGCCAGTAGTAGCGGACAGGGACGCGATGAAAAACTGTTTTTT. Residues: CASSSGQGRDEKLFF. Looking up the rest from reference TRBV19 and TRBJ1-4 gives the full variable domain: DGGITQSPKYLFRKEGQNVTLSCEQNLNHDAMYWYRQDPGQGLRLIYYSQIVNDFQKGDIAEGYSVSREKKESFPLTVTSAQKNPTAFYLCASSSGQGRDEKLFFGSGTQLSVL.

The genes are TRBV5-4 and TRBJ1-2; the D is unclear. This CDR3 has 13 residues. CDR1 and CDR2 from the germline V gene are SGHNT and YYREEE (reference sequence). The V gene lost 3 bases and the J gene lost 0 bases, with 6 bases spanning the gap. The CDR3 loop reads CASSSTANYGYTF. CDR3 coding DNA: TGTGCCAGCAGCTCCACAGCTAACTATGGCTACACCTTC. Drawing the rest from reference TRBV5-4 and TRBJ1-2, the complete variable domain is ETGVTQSPTHLIKTRGQQVTLRCSSQSGHNTVSWYQQALGQGPQFIFQYYREEENGRGNFPPRFSGLQFPNYSSELNVNALELDDSALYLCASSSTANYGYTFGSGTRLTVV.

The chain combines TRBV5-1 with TRBJ2-3, with D unresolved. From germline, CDR1 is SGHRS and CDR2 YFSETQ. Deletions cut 0 bases from V and 5 bases from J, with 10 bases between. This CDR3 is built from 14 residues. CDR3 loop: CASSLGAAQDTQYF. CDR3 nucleotides: TGCGCCAGCAGCTTGGGCGCGGCTCAAGATACGCAGTATTTT.

The gene calls are TRBV29-1 and TRBJ1-5; D gene ambiguous. The CDR3 contains 12 residues. CDR1 is SQVTM, CDR2 ANQGSEA, per germline. Trimming pared 6 bases from V and 4 bases from J, leaving 10 bases between. DNA for the CDR3: TGCAGCGTGAGTCAGAGGAATCAGCCCCAGCATTTT. Amino acids: CSVSQRNQPQHF.